The present entry profiles one T cell receptor beta chain with its context. The sample has other DNA sequences that encode this CDR3 too. Authors' data handling: Amplification of reference gene primers provided the estimated nucleated cell counts. This table comes from immunoSEQ multiplex PCR, and its TCRdb copy is limited to in-frame clones, with some not included. That table furnishes V, J and clone size, whereas the DNA furnished D and trimming. The table shows 100,000 to 150,000 clones, with approximately 84% occurring only once. The CDR3 is made up of 13 amino acids. Germline V gene data show CDR1 as SGHNT and CDR2 as YYREEE (reference sequence). V shed 4 bases and J shed 2 bases, with 9 bases lying between them. The sample is drawn from a study of blood T cell repertoires in COVID-19. About the research overall: Some COVID-19 samples were acute and others convalescent; all came from the United States, Italy and Spain.

The specimen sequenced was peripheral blood. The V call is TRBV5-4, the J call TRBJ2-5, with D possibly matching TRBD1 (5 bases). The sequence was obtained from a woman at least 80 years old with acute or convalescent COVID-19. The CDR3 nucleotides read TGTGCCAGCAGCGGTGACAGTCAAGAGACCCAGTACTTC. Translation gives CASSGDSQETQYF.